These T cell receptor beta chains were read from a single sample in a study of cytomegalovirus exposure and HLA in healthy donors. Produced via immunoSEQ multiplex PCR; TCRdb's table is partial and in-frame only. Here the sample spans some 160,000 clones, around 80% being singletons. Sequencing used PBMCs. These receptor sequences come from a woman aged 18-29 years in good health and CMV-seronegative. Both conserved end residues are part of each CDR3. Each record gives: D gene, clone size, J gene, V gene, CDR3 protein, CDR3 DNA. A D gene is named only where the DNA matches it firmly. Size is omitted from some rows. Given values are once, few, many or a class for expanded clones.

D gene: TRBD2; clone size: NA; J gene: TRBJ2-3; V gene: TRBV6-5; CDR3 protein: CASSFHRAGGTDTQYF; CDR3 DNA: TGTGCCAGCAGTTTCCATCGAGCGGGGGGCACAGATACGCAGTATTTT
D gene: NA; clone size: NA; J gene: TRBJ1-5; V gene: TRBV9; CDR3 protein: CASSVDIAQPQHF; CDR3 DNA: TGTGCCAGCAGCGTCGACATCGCACAGCCCCAGCATTTT
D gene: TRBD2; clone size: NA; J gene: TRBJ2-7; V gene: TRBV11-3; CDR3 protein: CASSPQPGAGAEQYF; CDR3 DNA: TGTGCCAGCAGCCCTCAGCCCGGAGCGGGGGCCGAGCAGTACTTC
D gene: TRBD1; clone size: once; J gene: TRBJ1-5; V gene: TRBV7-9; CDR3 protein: CASSYHDRGVRQPQHF; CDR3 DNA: TGTGCCAGCAGCTATCACGACAGGGGCGTTCGTCAGCCCCAGCATTTT
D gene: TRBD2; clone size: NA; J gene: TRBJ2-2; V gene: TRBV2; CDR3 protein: CASSERGGSTGELFF; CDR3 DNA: TGTGCCAGCAGTGAACGGGGGGGGAGCACCGGGGAGCTGTTTTTT
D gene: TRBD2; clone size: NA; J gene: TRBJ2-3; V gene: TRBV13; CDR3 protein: CASSPRTSADTQYF; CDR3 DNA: TGTGCCAGCAGCCCCCGGACTAGCGCAGATACGCAGTATTTT
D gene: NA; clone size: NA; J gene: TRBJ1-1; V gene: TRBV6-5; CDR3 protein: CASSYGHMNTEAFF; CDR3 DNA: TGTGCCAGCAGTTATGGACACATGAACACTGAAGCTTTCTTT
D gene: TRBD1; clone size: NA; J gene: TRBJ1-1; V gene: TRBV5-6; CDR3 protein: CASSLAGQGYSGAFF; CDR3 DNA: TGTGCCAGCAGCTTGGCGGGACAGGGGTACTCCGGAGCTTTCTTT
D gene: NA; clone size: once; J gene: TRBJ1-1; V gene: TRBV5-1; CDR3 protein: CASSFFLNTEAFF; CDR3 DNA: TGCGCCAGCAGCTTTTTCCTCAACACTGAAGCTTTCTTT
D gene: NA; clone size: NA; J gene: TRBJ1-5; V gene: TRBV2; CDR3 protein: CASSAETVIQPQHF; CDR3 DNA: TGCGCCAGCAGTGCGGAGACAGTAATTCAGCCCCAGCATTTT
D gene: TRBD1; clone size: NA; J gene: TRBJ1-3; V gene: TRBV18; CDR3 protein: CASLRSGTAGNTIYF; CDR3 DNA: TGTGCCAGCCTTAGATCGGGGACAGCTGGAAACACCATATATTTT
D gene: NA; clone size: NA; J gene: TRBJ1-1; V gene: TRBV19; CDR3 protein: CASSIGPGATEAFF; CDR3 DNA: TGTGCCAGTAGTATAGGTCCAGGGGCCACTGAAGCTTTCTTT
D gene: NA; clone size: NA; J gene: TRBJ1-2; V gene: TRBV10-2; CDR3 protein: CASTQADYGYTF; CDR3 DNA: TGCGCCAGCACTCAAGCGGACTATGGCTACACCTTC
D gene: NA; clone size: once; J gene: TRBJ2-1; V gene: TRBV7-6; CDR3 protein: CASTPRVASLFNEQFF; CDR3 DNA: TGTGCCAGCACCCCCCGAGTAGCGTCCCTCTTCAATGAGCAGTTCTTC
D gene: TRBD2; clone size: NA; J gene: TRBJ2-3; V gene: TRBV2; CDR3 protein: CASSYEVGGVLDTQYF; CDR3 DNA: TGTGCCAGCAGCTATGAAGTCGGGGGGGTCCTAGATACGCAGTATTTT
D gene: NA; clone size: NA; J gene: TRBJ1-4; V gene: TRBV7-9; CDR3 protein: CASSLVLANEKLFF; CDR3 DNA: TGTGCCAGCAGCTTAGTATTAGCAAATGAAAAACTGTTTTTT
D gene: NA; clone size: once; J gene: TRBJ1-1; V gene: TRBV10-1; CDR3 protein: CASSTESQGEAFF; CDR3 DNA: TGCGCCAGCAGTACGGAATCCCAGGGAGAAGCTTTCTTT
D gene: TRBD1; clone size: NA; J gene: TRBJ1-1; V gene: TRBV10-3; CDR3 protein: CAISATTGGVSDTEAFF; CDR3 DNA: TGTGCCATCAGTGCCACTACAGGGGGCGTTTCAGACACTGAAGCTTTCTTT
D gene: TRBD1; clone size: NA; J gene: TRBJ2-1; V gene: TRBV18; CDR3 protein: CASSTGVPSSYNEQFF; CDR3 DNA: TGTGCCAGCTCCACAGGGGTTCCTTCCTCCTACAATGAGCAGTTCTTC
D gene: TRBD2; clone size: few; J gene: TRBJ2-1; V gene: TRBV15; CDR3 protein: CATSTRTSGGDYNEQFF; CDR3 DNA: TGTGCCACCAGCACCCGGACTAGCGGGGGGGACTACAATGAGCAGTTCTTC
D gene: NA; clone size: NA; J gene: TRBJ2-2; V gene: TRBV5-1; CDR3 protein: CASSLSQTATGELFF; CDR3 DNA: TGCGCCAGCAGCTTGAGTCAGACAGCCACCGGGGAGCTGTTTTTT
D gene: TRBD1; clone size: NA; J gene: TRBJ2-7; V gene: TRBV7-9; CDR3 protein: CASSSRQGPHEQYF; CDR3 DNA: TGTGCCAGCAGCTCGCGACAGGGTCCCCACGAGCAGTACTTC
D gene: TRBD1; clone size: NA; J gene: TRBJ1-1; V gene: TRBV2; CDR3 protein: CAGQDREIYTEAFF; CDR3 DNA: TGTGCCGGACAGGACAGGGAGATTTACACTGAAGCTTTCTTT
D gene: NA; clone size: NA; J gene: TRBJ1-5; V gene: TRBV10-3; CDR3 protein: CAISPGNSNQPQHF; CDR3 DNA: TGTGCCATCAGTCCAGGAAATAGCAATCAGCCCCAGCATTTT
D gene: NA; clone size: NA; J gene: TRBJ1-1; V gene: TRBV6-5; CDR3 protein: CASSYSRVNTEAFF; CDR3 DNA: TGTGCCAGCAGTTACTCGAGAGTGAACACTGAAGCTTTCTTT
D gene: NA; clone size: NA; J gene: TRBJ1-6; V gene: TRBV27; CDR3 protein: CASRPVAGGSSYNSPLHF; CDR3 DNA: TGTGCCAGCAGACCCGTTGCGGGAGGTAGCTCCTATAATTCACCCCTCCACTTT
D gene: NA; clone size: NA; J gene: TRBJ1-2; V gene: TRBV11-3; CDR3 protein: CASSLEGVSGYGYTF; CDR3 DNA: TGTGCCAGCAGCTTAGAAGGGGTCTCGGGCTATGGCTACACCTTC
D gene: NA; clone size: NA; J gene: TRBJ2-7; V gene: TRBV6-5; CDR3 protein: CASRWTGYEQYF; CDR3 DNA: TGTGCCAGCAGATGGACTGGTTACGAGCAGTACTTC
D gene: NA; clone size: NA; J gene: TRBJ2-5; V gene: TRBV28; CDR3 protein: CASSSIPLATGTQYF; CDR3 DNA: TGTGCCAGCAGTTCCATCCCTCTAGCGACCGGGACCCAGTACTTC
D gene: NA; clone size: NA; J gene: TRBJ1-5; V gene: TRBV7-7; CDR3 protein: CASSLDAGQPQHF; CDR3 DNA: TGTGCTAGCAGCTTAGACGCGGGTCAGCCCCAGCATTTT
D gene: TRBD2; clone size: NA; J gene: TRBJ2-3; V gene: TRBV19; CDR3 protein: CASSQGSGGYGDTQYF; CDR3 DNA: TGTGCCAGTAGTCAGGGTAGCGGGGGCTACGGCGATACGCAGTATTTT
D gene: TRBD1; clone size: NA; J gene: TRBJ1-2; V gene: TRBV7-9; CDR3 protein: CASSLVDRVGYGYTF; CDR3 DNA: TGTGCCAGCAGCTTAGTGGACAGGGTTGGCTATGGCTACACCTTC
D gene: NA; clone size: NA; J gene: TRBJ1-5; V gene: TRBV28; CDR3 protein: CASSLIRDQPQHF; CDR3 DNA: TGTGCCAGCAGTTTAATCCGGGATCAGCCCCAGCATTTT